These 22 T cell receptor beta chains originate from one sample sequenced in a study of blood T cells in healthy people across ages. With a J-beta primer mix and a sample-barcoded 5' primer, a second PCR ran about 7 to 12 cycles. TCRdb used MiXCR to reprocess the 5' RACE reads, holding one entry per CDR3 protein. The sample yields around 800,000 distinct CDR3 sequences, 40% to 50% seen once. Material: blood. These receptors came from a man aged 55 to 70 in good health.

This clonotype was counted only a few times. The CDR3 sequence: CAGRTAGSDAQYF. The CDR3, as DNA: TGTGCTGGGCGGACAGCCGGTTCCGACGCGCAGTACTTC. V gene TRBV28 combines with J gene TRBJ2-7, with D possibly TRBD1 on 6 matching bases. This CDR3 is built from 13 residues. Germline V gives CDR1 MDHEN, CDR2 SYDVKM.

V is TRBV20-1 and J is TRBJ2-1; TRBD2 might be the D (6 bases). The CDR3 runs to 15 residues. The germline gives CDR1 DFQATT, CDR2 SNEGSKA (reference sequence). Trimming removed 6 bases from V and 2 bases from J, with 17 bases in between. As DNA, the CDR3 is TGCAGTGCCTACTTAGCGGAGACCACCTACAATGAGCAGTTCTTC. It yields the protein CSAYLAETTYNEQFF.

This clonotype was seen more than once but under ten times. The chain joins TRBV25-1 to TRBJ1-6; no clear D gene. Germline values: CDR1 MGHDK, CDR2 SYGVNS. The length of the CDR3 is 13 residues. V was trimmed by 2 bases and J by 9 bases, leaving 8 bases between them. Written as DNA, the CDR3 is TGTGCCAGCAGTGAAAAAGGGCGTTCACCCCTCCACTTT. Amino acids: CASSEKGRSPLHF.

The V and J genes are TRBV29-1 and TRBJ2-1; 9 bases agree with TRBD1. With 2 bases clipped from V and 8 bases from J, the junction kept 13 bases outside the gene matches. The CDR3 contains 16 residues. Germline-derived CDR1 and CDR2 are SQVTM and ANQGSEA. The CDR3: CSVETDRGSNPYEQFF. The CDR3 coding sequence is TGCAGCGTTGAAACCGACAGGGGGTCGAACCCCTATGAGCAGTTCTTC.

The V call is TRBV7-9, the J call TRBJ1-3, with a tentative D call TRBD1 (5 bases). Germline V CDR1 and CDR2: SEHNR, FQNEAQ (reference sequence). The CDR3 is 14 residues long. Trimming pared 11 bases from V and 0 bases from J, leaving 14 bases between. CDR3 sequence: CAGEQASSGNTIYF. In nucleotides, the CDR3 is TGTGCCGGAGAACAGGCGTCCTCTGGAAACACCATATATTTT.

This clonotype was counted a few times. This chain links TRBV11-2 with TRBJ2-4; no clear D. The length of the CDR3 is 17 residues. V lost 2 bases to trimming and J lost 7 bases, with 21 bases between them. The germline CDR1 and CDR2 sequences are SGHAT and FQNNGV. The chain's CDR3 is CASSLSQVGSFKNIQYF. The CDR3 DNA follows: TGTGCCAGCAGCTTATCTCAAGTGGGCAGTTTCAAGAACATTCAGTACTTC. The full variable domain, its missing parts supplied by reference TRBV11-2 and TRBJ2-4, is EAGVAQSPRYKIIEKRQSVAFWCNPISGHATLYWYQQILGQGPKLLIQFQNNGVVDDSQLPKDRFSAERLKGVDSTLKIQPAKLEDSAVYLCASSLSQVGSFKNIQYFGAGTRLSVL.

This clonotype occurred a few times. This chain uses TRBV10-3 with TRBJ1-2; weak D call: TRBD1 (5 bases). Germline V gene data show CDR1 as ENHRY and CDR2 as SYGVKD. Trimming pared 0 bases from V and 3 bases from J, leaving 11 bases between. The CDR3 loop spans 15 amino acids. The CDR3 is CAISESDGGYYGYTF. CDR3 nucleotides: TGTGCCATCAGTGAGTCGGACGGGGGGTACTATGGCTACACCTTC.

With regard to this clonotype: A much bigger clone sits one base away, suggesting this may be a read error. The chain employs TRBV5-1 and TRBJ1-2; 9 bases align to TRBD1. CDR3 length: 13 amino acids. Germline loops: CDR1 SGHRS, CDR2 YFSETQ. V dropped 3 bases and J dropped 10; count of bases not matched to a gene: 7. CDR3 DNA sequence: TGCGCCAGCAGCTCCTGGACAGGGGCCGACTACACCTTC. Translating it yields CASSSWTGADYTF.

The V call is TRBV6-4, the J call TRBJ2-1; 9 nucleotides agree with TRBD2. V was pared by 8 bases and J by 6 bases, with 11 bases of the junction left unmatched. The CDR3 contains 15 residues. From germline, CDR1 is MRHNA and CDR2 SNTAGT. DNA of the CDR3: TGTGCCAGCTCGCTTGGGATTAGCGGGAGCAATGAGCAGTTCTTC. Amino acid sequence: CASSLGISGSNEQFF.

In this sample, this clonotype turned up once. CDR3 residues: CASSSDLRRLGYTF. CDR3 DNA: TGTGCCAGCAGTTCGGACCTACGTCGATTGGGCTACACCTTC. The chain couples TRBV5-4 to TRBJ1-2; no clear D gene. V was shortened by 5 bases and J by 8 bases, with 19 bases between the two germline ends. The CDR3 length is 14 residues. Germline V CDR1 and CDR2: SGHNT, YYREEE (reference sequence).

CDR3 amino acids: CASSVEEGTGSYEQYF. The DNA of the CDR3 is TGTGCCAGCAGCGTAGAGGAGGGGACCGGCTCCTACGAGCAGTACTTC. The V and J genes are TRBV9 and TRBJ2-7, with D perhaps TRBD2 (6 bases). Germline CDR1 reads SGDLS; CDR2 reads YYNGEE. V lost 0 bases, J lost 0 bases, and 13 bases lay in between. There are 16 residues in the CDR3.

This clonotype was found a few times. The chain carries TRBV6-6 and TRBJ2-1, with D unclear. Germline-derived CDR1 and CDR2 are MNHNY and SVGAGI (reference sequence). V was clipped by 6 bases and J by 8 bases, with 5 bases between them. CDR3 length: 10 amino acids. The CDR3 loop reads CASREHEQFF. CDR3 nucleotides: TGTGCCAGCAGGGAACATGAGCAGTTCTTC.

The chain employs TRBV5-1 and TRBJ2-5, with D perhaps being TRBD1 or TRBD2 (5 bases each). The J call could be wrong; TRBJ2-7 is a better fit for the DNA end. The germline CDR1 and CDR2 sequences are SGHRS and YFSETQ. The CDR3 consists of 15 residues. The CDR3 DNA reads as TGCGCCAGCAGCATATTCACCGGGACCATCTACGAGCAGTACTTC. This codes for CASSIFTGTIYEQYF.

This clonotype showed up just once. The genes are TRBV9 and TRBJ2-7; TRBD2 might be the D (5 bases). The CDR3 covers 15 residues. Trimming removed 0 bases at V and 4 bases at J, with 14 bases between. Germline-derived CDR1 and CDR2 are SGDLS and YYNGEE. The CDR3 protein is CASSVDDGGRYEQYF. The CDR3 nucleotides are TGTGCCAGCAGCGTAGACGACGGAGGAAGATACGAGCAGTACTTC.

This clonotype showed up just a few times. This chain links TRBV6-1 with TRBJ2-7; D possibly corresponds to TRBD2 (6 bases). Germline values: CDR1 MNHNS, CDR2 SASEGT. The CDR3 has 13 residues. Trimming stripped 8 bases from V and 3 bases from J, with 14 bases between. In DNA form, the CDR3 reads TGTGCCAGCTCCGGGGGACTGAACTACGAGCAGTACTTC. This codes for CASSGGLNYEQYF.

The gene calls are TRBV7-9 and TRBJ1-1, with D hard to call. The CDR3 consists of 14 residues. Germline V gene data show CDR1 as SEHNR and CDR2 as FQNEAQ (reference sequence). The V gene lost 5 bases and the J gene lost 1 base, with 11 bases spanning the gap. The CDR3: CASSQTRKNTEAFF. DNA of the CDR3: TGTGCCAGCAGCCAAACCCGAAAGAACACTGAAGCTTTCTTT.

The V call is TRBV2, the J call TRBJ2-5, with D possibly TRBD1 on 6 matching bases. Judging by the DNA end, TRBJ2-7 fits better; the J call may be wrong. CDR3 length equals 12 residues. The V gene's germline CDR1 is SNHLY and CDR2 FYNNEI. CDR3 DNA sequence: TGTGCCAGCAGTGAAGGGACAGACGAGCAGTACTTC. Protein product: CASSEGTDEQYF.

The rearrangement joins TRBV7-2 to TRBJ1-2; no reliable D call. The length of the CDR3 is 13 residues. Germline values: CDR1 SGHTA, CDR2 FQGNSA. Between the trimmed V and J ends, which lost 3 bases and 6 bases, there was a span of 11 bases. CDR3 amino acids: CASSLNFGDGYTF. The CDR3 bases are TGTGCCAGCAGCTTGAACTTCGGGGATGGCTACACCTTC.

V gene TRBV6-2 or TRBV6-3 combines with J gene TRBJ2-1; 9 nucleotides agree with TRBD2. This CDR3 spans 15 amino acids. CDR1 and CDR2 (germline): MNHEY, SVGEGT. With 6 bases clipped from V and 6 bases from J, the junction kept 9 bases outside the gene matches. CDR3 coding DNA: TGTGCCAGCAGAACAGCCGGGACTAGCAGCAATGAGCAGTTCTTC. It translates to CASRTAGTSSNEQFF.

CDR3 sequence (DNA): TGTGCCAGCAGGGACGCTCAAGAGACCCAGTTCTTC. Its protein is CASRDAQETQFF. The chain has TRBV6-5 and TRBJ2-1, with D uncertain. V lost 6 bases to trimming and J lost 13 bases, with 16 bases between them. Germline-derived CDR1 and CDR2 are MNHEY and SVGAGI. This CDR3 comprises 12 residues.

The chain uses TRBV5-4 and TRBJ2-7; D uncertain. Trimming stripped 6 bases from V and 0 bases from J, with 16 bases between. This CDR3 contains 15 residues. The germline V gene has CDR1 SGHNT and CDR2 YYREEE (reference sequence). The CDR3 DNA reads TGTGCCAGCACCTCGTGGACCTCAGGCTCCTACGAGCAGTACTTC. Amino acid sequence: CASTSWTSGSYEQYF. Supplemented by reference TRBV5-4 and TRBJ2-7, the full variable domain reads ETGVTQSPTHLIKTRGQQVTLRCSSQSGHNTVSWYQQALGQGPQFIFQYYREEENGRGNFPPRFSGLQFPNYSSELNVNALELDDSALYLCASTSWTSGSYEQYFGPGTRLTVT.

The chain joins TRBV10-1 to TRBJ2-5; a possible D gene is TRBD2 (5 bases). This CDR3 comprises 14 residues. V lost 10 bases to trimming and J lost 1 base, with 16 bases between them. Per germline, CDR1 WNHNN and CDR2 SYGVQD (reference sequence). CDR3 sequence (DNA): TGCGCCAACAGCGGATCAGGACCCCAAGAGACCCAGTACTTC. This sequence encodes CANSGSGPQETQYF.